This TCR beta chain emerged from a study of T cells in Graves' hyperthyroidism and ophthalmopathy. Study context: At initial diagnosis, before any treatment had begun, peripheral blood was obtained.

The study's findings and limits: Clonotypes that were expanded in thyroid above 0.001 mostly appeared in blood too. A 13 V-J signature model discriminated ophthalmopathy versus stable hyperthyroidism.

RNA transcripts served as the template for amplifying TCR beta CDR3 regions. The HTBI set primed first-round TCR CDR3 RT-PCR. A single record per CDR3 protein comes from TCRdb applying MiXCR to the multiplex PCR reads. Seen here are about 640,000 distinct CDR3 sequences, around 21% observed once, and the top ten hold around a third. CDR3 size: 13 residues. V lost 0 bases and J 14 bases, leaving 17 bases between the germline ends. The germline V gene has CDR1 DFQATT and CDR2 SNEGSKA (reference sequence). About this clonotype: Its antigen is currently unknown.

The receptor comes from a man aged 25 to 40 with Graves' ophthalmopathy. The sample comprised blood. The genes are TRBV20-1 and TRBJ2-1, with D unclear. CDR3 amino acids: CSARDLGRSTEFF. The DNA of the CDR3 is TGCAGTGCTAGAGACCTGGGTAGGTCTACTGAGTTCTTC.